This record looks at one T cell receptor (beta chain) sequence and its context. Produced via immunoSEQ multiplex PCR; TCRdb's table is partial and in-frame only. The sample has fewer than 85,000 clones, about nine tenths seen once. The CDR3 extends over 15 amino acids. CDR1 and CDR2 from the germline V gene are LNHDA and SQIVND (reference sequence). Germline trimming cut 5 bases from V and 3 bases from J; bases unmatched to any gene: 4. The data are from a study of OX40 agonist ivuxolimab in advanced cancers. Blood got drawn at baseline, again on cycle 4 day 1, and then on cycle 7 day 1. The sequences come from CD4+ or CD8+ T cells sorted from blood, collected in a trial of the OX40 agonist ivuxolimab. The sequence was obtained from an adult with an advanced solid tumor such as melanoma, head and neck, liver or kidney cancer. The chain recombines TRBV19 with TRBJ1-4; the match to TRBD1 covers 9 bases. CDR3 in amino acids: CASSHRGPANEKLFF. The CDR3 region has the DNA TGTGCCAGTAGTCACAGGGGGCCGGCTAATGAAAAACTGTTTTTT.